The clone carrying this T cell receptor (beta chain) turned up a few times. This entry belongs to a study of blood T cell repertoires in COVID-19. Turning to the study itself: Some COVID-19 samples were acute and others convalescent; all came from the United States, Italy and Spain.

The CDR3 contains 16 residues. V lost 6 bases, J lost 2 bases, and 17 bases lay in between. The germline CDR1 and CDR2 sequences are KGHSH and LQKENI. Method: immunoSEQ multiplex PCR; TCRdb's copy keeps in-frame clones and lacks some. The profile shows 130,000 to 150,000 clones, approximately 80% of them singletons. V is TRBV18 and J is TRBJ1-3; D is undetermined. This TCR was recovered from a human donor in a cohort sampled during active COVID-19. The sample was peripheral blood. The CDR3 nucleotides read TGTGCCAGCTCCGGGGAGAGTCCAGTGGCTGGAAACACCATATATTTT. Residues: CASSGESPVAGNTIYF.